The clone carrying this TCR beta chain was seen at least ten times. The target antigen is unknown. It was 5'RACE with constant-segment primers that produced the TCR alpha and TCR beta cDNA libraries, which carried sample barcodes and UMIs. TCRdb reprocessed the 5' RACE reads with MiXCR, giving one entry per CDR3 protein. The sample gives about 320,000 distinct CDR3 sequences, about 13% of which show up once; 21% is in the top ten. These data come from a study of T-cell memory formation after mild COVID-19. Study context: Largely donor-specific TCR clusters were found.

Germline V lookup: CDR1 KGHSY, CDR2 FQNENV. Trimming stripped 5 bases from V and 0 bases from J, with 11 bases between. The CDR3 extends over 14 amino acids. General study points: The SARS-CoV-2 specificity of second-wave clones reaching peak at day 37 remained unverified. CD8+ contracting clones occupied EMRA, while CD4+ ones occupied mainly CM and EM.

Sequenced material: PBMCs or a T cell subset sorted from them (not recorded which). This TCR came from a man aged 18-30 years who had mild COVID-19 (a few samples of this study predate the infection). Cell type and time point are not known. The chain carries TRBV16 and TRBJ2-7; D possibly corresponds to TRBD1 (5 bases). CDR3 DNA sequence: TGTGCCAGCAGCAGCTCTCAGGGCTCCTACGAGCAGTACTTC. Translation gives CASSSSQGSYEQYF.